This paragraph reports one TCR beta chain. What it binds is not known. The data were taken from a study of neoadjuvant anti-PD-1 for oral cavity cancer. For the study at large: Before surgery, most patients got three to four biweekly 3 mg/kg nivolumab doses. Non-progressing patients received a fourth nivolumab dose near day 43, then surgery on days 50-56.

Broader study findings: Higher pretreatment blood Treg/Th17 ratios correlated with higher pretreatment blood and lower post-treatment tumor TCRbeta clonality.

Stage II-IVA oral cavity squamous cell carcinoma was new and untreated by systemic or radiation therapy. The data were produced by immunoSEQ multiplex PCR, yet TCRdb's version contains in-frame clones alone and is incomplete. The sample has 75,000 to 100,000 clones, more than 80% seen once. This sequence originates from a person aged 35-79 years with oral cavity squamous cell carcinoma. Sequenced material: PBMCs, taken before nivolumab (anti-PD-1) treatment.

CDR3 nucleotide sequence: TGTGCCAGCAGTCCACAGGGGGCAGATACGCAGTATTTT. Translating gives CASSPQGADTQYF. The rearrangement joins TRBV6-5 to TRBJ2-3; TRBD1 aligns across 8 bases. Germline V CDR1 and CDR2: MNHEY, SVGAGI. The CDR3 has 13 residues. After removal of 5 bases from V and 4 bases from J, the junction contained 2 bases not matched to a gene.